This section outlines one T cell receptor beta chain sequence together with its context. Its antigen is unidentified. The junction does not match germline at one end; this may be a read error. Germline V CDR1 and CDR2: SSHAT, FNYEAQ (reference sequence). The CDR3 runs 17 residues. The record originates from a study of T cells after posttransplantation cyclophosphamide. The study, taken as a whole, reports: After PTCy, TRB diversity resembled that of CNI/methotrexate controls. Later post-transplant blood repertoires were often dominated by donor CD8+ memory clones. TRB overlap between skin or GI tissue T cells and blood was limited.

Method: immunoSEQ multiplex PCR; TCRdb's copy keeps in-frame clones and lacks some. The repertoire consists of 30,000 to 40,000 clones, with approximately 90% occurring once and the leading ten covering 14% to 15%. Sequencing was performed on PBMCs. The receptor was isolated from a woman aged 35 to 49 with a blood cancer, CMV-positive, and with a related stem cell donor. The genes are TRBV7-7 and TRBJ2-2, with 9 positions matching TRBD1. CDR3 protein: CASSAMPDRGGTGELFF. As DNA, the CDR3 is TGTGCTAGCAGCGCAATGCCGGACAGGGGCGGCACCGGGGAGCTGTTTTTT.